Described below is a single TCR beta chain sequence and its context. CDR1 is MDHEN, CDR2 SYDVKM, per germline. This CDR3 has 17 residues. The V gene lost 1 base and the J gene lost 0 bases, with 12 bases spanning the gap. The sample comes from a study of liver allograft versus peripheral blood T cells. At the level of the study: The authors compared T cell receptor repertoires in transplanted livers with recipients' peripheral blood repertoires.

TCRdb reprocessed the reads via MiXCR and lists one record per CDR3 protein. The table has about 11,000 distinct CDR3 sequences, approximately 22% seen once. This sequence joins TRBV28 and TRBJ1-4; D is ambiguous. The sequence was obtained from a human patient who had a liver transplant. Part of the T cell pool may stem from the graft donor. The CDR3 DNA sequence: TGTGCCAGCAGTTTATTCCGGGGATTTGCAACTAATGAAAAACTGTTTTTT. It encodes CASSLFRGFATNEKLFF.